These 27 T cell receptor beta chains were all obtained from the same sample, sequenced in a study of a mutant IDH1 vaccine in newly diagnosed glioma. Which antigens these TCRs recognize remains unknown. Profiled with immunoSEQ multiplex PCR; TCRdb holds only in-frame clones, not every one. This table holds under 150,000 clones, 80% found once. Time point in this sample: week 11, during vaccination. With topical imiquimod, each dose of the vaccine consisted of 300 ug of mutant IDH1 20-mer peptide. Sequenced here: PBMCs, sampled from a glioma patient whose treatment included an IDH1 peptide vaccine. These receptors were obtained from a man aged 40-49 years with glioma.

The CDR3 sequence is CASSLWPRTGGDGYTF. CDR3 coding DNA: TGTGCCAGCAGCTTATGGCCCCGGACAGGGGGCGATGGCTACACCTTC. The chain recombines TRBV7-2 with TRBJ1-2; 11 positions agree with TRBD1. CDR3 length: 16 residues. The germline gives CDR1 SGHTA, CDR2 FQGNSA. Trimming removed 2 bases from V and 6 bases from J; junction bases left unmatched: 8.

This sequence joins TRBV7-2 and TRBJ2-1; D is unresolved. The CDR3 totals 14 residues. Germline CDR1 reads SGHTA; CDR2 reads FQGNSA. The V gene lost 1 base and the J gene lost 0 bases, with 4 bases spanning the gap. CDR3 sequence reads: CASSLGLSYNEQFF. Written as DNA, the CDR3 is TGTGCCAGCAGCTTAGGCCTCTCCTACAATGAGCAGTTCTTC.

This chain links TRBV14 with TRBJ1-1; 9 bases agree with TRBD1. The junction had 12 bases not matched to a gene; V was cut back by 4 bases and J by 6 bases. Per germline, CDR1 SGHDN and CDR2 FVKESK. The CDR3 has 16 amino acids. The CDR3 reads CASSRAWDRVTSEAFF. The DNA for the CDR3 is TGTGCCAGCAGCCGCGCTTGGGACAGGGTAACATCTGAAGCTTTCTTT.

This rearrangement joins TRBV18 to TRBJ2-7; D remains unclear. This CDR3 is built from 12 residues. V lost 1 base and J 4 bases, leaving 5 bases between the germline ends. Looked up from germline, CDR1 is KGHSH and CDR2 is LQKENI. The CDR3 loop reads CASSPQSYEQYF. The CDR3 coding sequence is TGTGCCAGCTCACCACAATCTTACGAGCAGTACTTC.

The CDR3 region has the DNA TGCAGCGTTGATTCCGGGGGCCTAAGGATAGAAGCTTTCTTT. Amino acid sequence: CSVDSGGLRIEAFF. This chain connects TRBV29-1 to TRBJ1-1, with D tentatively TRBD1 (6 bases). The germline CDR1 and CDR2 sequences are SQVTM and ANQGSEA. V lost 3 bases, J lost 8 bases, and 19 bases lay in between. The CDR3 length is 14 residues.

Turning to this clone: Different DNA sequences within this sample yield the same CDR3. V gene TRBV5-4 combines with J gene TRBJ2-1; TRBD2 agrees at 10 bases. Trimming took 3 bases from V and 0 from J; bases not matched to a gene: 3. This CDR3 is built from 16 residues. CDR1 is SGHNT and CDR2 is YYREEE in the germline V gene (reference sequence). CDR3 loop: CASSWGLANSYNEQFF. CDR3 DNA sequence: TGTGCCAGCAGCTGGGGACTAGCGAACTCCTACAATGAGCAGTTCTTC.

The chain combines TRBV27 with TRBJ2-3; 11 positions agree with TRBD2. Germline-derived CDR1 and CDR2 are MNHEY and SMNVEV (reference sequence). This CDR3 contains 15 residues. Trimming cost V 9 bases and J 4 bases; bases outside gene matches: 9. DNA for the CDR3: TGTGCCAGTAGATTAGCGGGAGGGGTCGCAGATACGCAGTATTTT. This gives the protein CASRLAGGVADTQYF.

CDR3 sequence reads: CASKDLGADTQYF. In DNA, the CDR3 is TGTGCCAGCAAGGATCTGGGGGCAGATACGCAGTATTTT. This rearrangement joins TRBV6-5 to TRBJ2-3; D may match TRBD1 or TRBD2 (5 bases each). The CDR3 contains 13 residues. V lost 7 bases, J lost 4 bases, and 12 bases lay in between. The germline gives CDR1 MNHEY, CDR2 SVGAGI.

The chain links TRBV19 to TRBJ2-6, with D possibly TRBD1 on 6 matching bases. The CDR3 extends over 18 amino acids. V lost 1 base and J 0 bases, leaving 13 bases between the germline ends. Germline V gene lookup returns CDR1 LNHDA and CDR2 SQIVND (reference sequence). Here the CDR3 DNA reads TGTGCCAGTAGTATAGGGGACATATTGAGCTCTGGGGCCAACGTCCTGACTTTC. This codes for CASSIGDILSSGANVLTF.

The V and J genes are TRBV10-1 and TRBJ2-7, with D tentatively TRBD1 (6 bases). Germline loops: CDR1 WNHNN, CDR2 SYGVQD (reference sequence). Between the trimmed V and J ends, which lost 5 bases and 6 bases, there was a span of 8 bases. There are 11 residues in the CDR3. The CDR3 region is CASSTGFEQYF. As DNA, the CDR3 is TGCGCCAGCAGTACAGGGTTCGAGCAGTACTTC.

The rearrangement joins TRBV5-1 to TRBJ1-4; TRBD1 might be the D (5 bases). CDR3 size: 14 residues. V was trimmed by 0 bases and J by 2 bases, leaving 5 bases between them. Germline CDR1 is SGHRS and CDR2 is YFSETQ. CDR3 nucleotides: TGCGCCAGCAGCTTGGGACAGACTAATGAAAAACTGTTTTTT. Protein product: CASSLGQTNEKLFF. The whole variable domain, remainder taken from reference TRBV5-1 and TRBJ1-4, is KAGVTQTPRYLIKTRGQQVTLSCSPISGHRSVSWYQQTPGQGLQFLFEYFSETQRNKGNFPGRFSGRQFSNSRSEMNVSTLELGDSALYLCASSLGQTNEKLFFGSGTQLSVL.

The chain is built from TRBV5-1 and TRBJ2-1, with 10 bases that match TRBD1. The CDR3 covers 14 residues. Per the germline V gene, CDR1 is SGHRS and CDR2 is YFSETQ. After removal of 4 bases from V and 6 bases from J, the junction contained 4 bases not matched to a gene. The CDR3 spells CASSPGTGANEQFF. DNA of the CDR3: TGCGCCAGCAGCCCCGGGACAGGGGCCAATGAGCAGTTCTTC.

The chain carries TRBV9 and TRBJ1-2; 7 bases fit TRBD1. The CDR3 loop spans 15 amino acids. V was clipped by 4 bases and J by 4 bases; unmatched bases: 10. From germline, CDR1 is SGDLS and CDR2 YYNGEE. In DNA form, the CDR3 reads TGTGCCAGCAGCCCCCAGACAGGGAAGGCCTATGGCTACACCTTC. Protein sequence: CASSPQTGKAYGYTF.

CDR3 region: CASSLGQGGTQYF. As DNA, the CDR3 is TGTGCCAGCAGCTTAGGGCAGGGTGGGACGCAGTATTTT. The V gene is TRBV11-2, the J gene TRBJ2-3, with a tentative D call TRBD1 (5 bases). The ends were cut back, 1 base at V and 9 bases at J, with 11 bases in the middle. Germline V gene sequence: CDR1 SGHAT, CDR2 FQNNGV. The CDR3 is 13 amino acids.

The chain couples TRBV4-3 to TRBJ1-5; D is uncertain. Germline CDR1 and CDR2: LGHNA and YSLEER. This CDR3 has 17 residues. The germline V and J ends were trimmed by 0 bases and 0 bases, with 12 bases remaining between them. The CDR3 protein is CASSQDLRAFSNQPQHF. CDR3 in DNA: TGCGCCAGCAGCCAAGATTTGAGGGCTTTTAGCAATCAGCCCCAGCATTTT.

This clone was detected only once. The chain joins TRBV28 to TRBJ2-3; D ambiguous. Germline values: CDR1 MDHEN, CDR2 SYDVKM. Between the trimmed V and J ends, which lost 6 bases and 4 bases, there was a span of 11 bases. The CDR3 covers 13 residues. CDR3 loop: CASSRHGADTQYF. In DNA, the CDR3 is TGTGCCAGCAGCCGCCATGGGGCAGATACGCAGTATTTT.

The CDR3 bases are TGTGCCAGCAGTTACTCGCGACAAACTGAAGCTTTCTTT. Encoded protein: CASSYSRQTEAFF. J is TRBJ1-1 and V is TRBV6-5; no firm D call. The V end lost 0 bases, the J end lost 5 bases, and 7 bases lay between the germline ends. CDR1 is MNHEY, CDR2 SVGAGI, per germline. The CDR3 loop spans 13 amino acids.

The V call is TRBV9, the J call TRBJ1-5; D call uncertain. This CDR3 contains 14 residues. Trimming left V 0 bases short and J 4 bases short, with 8 bases between. Per the germline V gene, CDR1 is SGDLS and CDR2 is YYNGEE. The CDR3 protein is CASSVDWGNQPQHF. The CDR3 DNA reads as TGTGCCAGCAGCGTAGATTGGGGTAATCAGCCCCAGCATTTT.

This clone was seen more than once but under ten times. V gene TRBV30 combines with J gene TRBJ2-7, with 13 bases lining up with TRBD2. This CDR3 comprises 14 residues. CDR1 is GTSNPN, CDR2 SVGIG, per germline (reference sequence). V dropped 2 bases and J dropped 5; count of bases not matched to a gene: 3. The CDR3 DNA sequence: TGTGCCTGGAGTCTACTAGCGGGGGGGGACGAGCAGTACTTC. Protein product: CAWSLLAGGDEQYF.

As DNA, the CDR3 is TGTGCCAGCAGCTCCCTCCCAACTAGCATCCAGAGAACCGGGGAGCTGTTTTTT. Its translation is CASSSLPTSIQRTGELFF. The V and J genes are TRBV9 and TRBJ2-2; D might be TRBD2 (6 bases). Trimming left V 4 bases short and J 5 bases short, with 24 bases between. CDR1 SGDLS and CDR2 YYNGEE come from the germline V gene. The CDR3 extends over 18 amino acids.

The chain has TRBV11-2 and TRBJ2-5, with a tentative D call TRBD2 (6 bases). The ends were cut back, 4 bases at V and 4 bases at J, with 13 bases in the middle. The germline V gene encodes CDR1 SGHAT and CDR2 FQNNGV. The CDR3 consists of 14 residues. CDR3 protein: CASSYPGVGETQYF. CDR3 nucleotide sequence: TGTGCCAGCAGCTACCCGGGAGTCGGAGAGACCCAGTACTTC.

J is TRBJ1-2 and V is TRBV7-8, with no clear D. CDR1 SGHVS and CDR2 FQNEAQ come from the germline V gene. V shed 3 bases and J shed 2 bases, with 10 bases lying between them. This CDR3 comprises 14 residues. The CDR3: CASSFETPNYGYTF. The CDR3 bases are TGTGCCAGCAGCTTCGAGACTCCGAACTATGGCTACACCTTC.

This clone was counted between two and nine times. The chain is built from TRBV6-6 and TRBJ1-1; no reliable D call. Trimming stripped 2 bases from V and 4 bases from J, with 5 bases between. The length of the CDR3 is 12 residues. Germline values: CDR1 MNHNY, CDR2 SVGAGI (reference sequence). DNA of the CDR3: TGTGCCAGCAGTTACGGAGTCACTGAAGCTTTCTTT. Residues: CASSYGVTEAFF.

The chain employs TRBV6-1 and TRBJ2-1; 9 bases match TRBD1. This CDR3 has 14 residues. In germline, CDR1 is MNHNS, CDR2 SASEGT. Unmatched junction bases numbered 9, after V lost 6 bases and J lost 9 bases. Written as DNA, the CDR3 is TGTGCCAGCAGGATGGCACAGGGGGCAGGTGAGCAGTTCTTC. It specifies CASRMAQGAGEQFF.

The chain employs TRBV4-2 and TRBJ1-4; D call uncertain. CDR3 length: 15 amino acids. V lost 8 bases, J lost 3 bases, and 16 bases lay in between. CDR1 and CDR2 from the germline V gene are LGHNA and YNFKEQ. CDR3 sequence (DNA): TGTGCCAGCGGGAGGTTGGCGGGCGCTAATGAAAAACTGTTTTTT. Translation: CASGRLAGANEKLFF.

The sample holds one count of this clone. This chain uses TRBV7-6 with TRBJ1-3; unclear D gene. The ends were cut back, 0 bases at V and 2 bases at J, with 14 bases in the middle. From germline, CDR1 is SGHVS and CDR2 FNYEAQ. This CDR3 has 17 amino acids. Here the CDR3 reads CASSLADPGSTGNTIYF. CDR3 bases: TGTGCCAGCAGCTTAGCGGACCCGGGTTCGACTGGAAACACCATATATTTT.

V gene TRBV6-6 combines with J gene TRBJ2-7; TRBD1 is a possible D gene (6 bases). This CDR3 is built from 12 residues. Looked up from germline, CDR1 is MNHNY and CDR2 is SVGAGI (reference sequence). V shed 2 bases and J shed 7 bases, with 9 bases lying between them. In DNA form, the CDR3 reads TGTGCCAGCAGTTACGGGGGCGGGGAGCAGTACTTC. Its protein is CASSYGGGEQYF.